The TCR beta chain described here comes from a study of cytomegalovirus exposure and HLA in healthy donors. Primers included in the PCR were 60 Vbeta and 13 Jbeta primers. Sequenced by immunoSEQ multiplex PCR; TCRdb stores in-frame clones only, minus some. The table lists about 150,000 clones, around 72% of them singletons. Overall study results and limits: No immune exposure information besides CMV serostatus was available. Reported performance of the classifier showed diagnosis of cytomegalovirus status with high specificity and sensitivity. Likely technical artifact: a cluster of highly shared sequence variants. A missense DCLRE1C variant was associated with V- and J-gene trimming of TCR beta chains in a later analysis, and an independent cohort replicated the association.

In the case of this clone: Its target is not known.

The V gene lost 4 bases and the J gene lost 0 bases, with 10 bases spanning the gap. CDR1 is MGHRA, CDR2 YSYEKL, per germline. CDR3 length: 15 residues. The material sequenced was PBMCs. The TCR comes from a man younger than 30 in good health and CMV-seronegative. The chain links TRBV4-1 to TRBJ1-5; D is possibly TRBD1 (6 bases). Written as DNA, the CDR3 is TGCGCCAGCAGCCGGATGACAGGTAGCAATCAGCCCCAGCATTTT. This encodes CASSRMTGSNQPQHF.